The 14 T cell receptor beta chains given below trace back to one sample, sequenced in a study of cytomegalovirus exposure and HLA in healthy donors listed by TCRdb under 2017. Receptors were amplified or captured by the immunoSEQ multiplex PCR assay. The multiplex PCR relied on a mix of 60 forward primers for TCR Vbeta segments and 13 reverse primers for TCR Jbeta segments. TCRdb obtained this table from immuneACCESS and retained in-frame rearrangements with V and J assigned. These tables miss some clones; where compared with another copy, unresolved V genes account for less than half of the shortfall, and the remainder is unexplained. The sample table holds more than 95,000 clones, of which 77% were seen once. The top ten clones comprise over 6.5% of the sample. Sequenced material: PBMCs. The receptors originated from a middle-aged woman in good health and CMV-seropositive.

This clone occurred a few times. This sequence joins TRBV11-3 and TRBJ2-3, with 7 bases lining up with TRBD1. Germline lookup yields CDR1 SGHNT and CDR2 YENEEA. The CDR3 consists of 14 residues. The J segment lost 5 bases and the V segment lost 4 bases, leaving 6 bases of the junction unmatched. CDR3 region: CASSWPGQEDTQYF. The CDR3 DNA follows: TGTGCCAGCAGCTGGCCAGGACAGGAAGATACGCAGTATTTT.

This rearrangement joins TRBV10-3 to TRBJ2-5; the D gene is possibly TRBD2 (5 bases). CDR3 length equals 14 residues. Trimming took 6 bases from V and 2 from J, leaving 13 bases between them. In germline, CDR1 is ENHRY, CDR2 SYGVKD. CDR3 sequence: CAIRTGGSQETQYF. The CDR3 coding sequence is TGTGCCATCAGGACCGGAGGATCGCAAGAGACCCAGTACTTC.

The chain recombines TRBV5-8 with TRBJ2-3; a weak D match, TRBD2 (5 bases). The CDR3 is 14 amino acids. Germline V CDR1 and CDR2: SGHTS, YDEGEE. Trimming took 0 bases from V and 4 from J, leaving 9 bases between them. The CDR3 sequence: CASSLGRRADTQYF. In nucleotides, the CDR3 is TGTGCCAGCAGCTTGGGACGGCGGGCAGATACGCAGTATTTT.

The chain carries TRBV28 and TRBJ1-5, with no clear D. There are 12 residues in the CDR3. Germline V gives CDR1 MDHEN, CDR2 SYDVKM. Trimming took off 3 bases at V and 5 bases at J, with 5 bases between the two ends. The CDR3 coding sequence is TGTGCCAGCAGTTTGGAGGATCAGCCCCAGCATTTT. Protein: CASSLEDQPQHF.

The chain joins TRBV5-1 to TRBJ2-2, with 7 nucleotides matching TRBD2. The CDR3 contains 17 residues. With 1 base clipped from V and 7 bases from J, the junction kept 13 bases outside the gene matches. Germline CDR1 is SGHRS and CDR2 is YFSETQ. The CDR3 DNA sequence: TGCGCCAGCAGCTTGTTTGGGCTGGCGGGAGTAGGCGGGGAGCTGTTTTTT. Its protein is CASSLFGLAGVGGELFF. Full variable domain (outside the CDR3, taken from reference TRBV5-1 and TRBJ2-2): KAGVTQTPRYLIKTRGQQVTLSCSPISGHRSVSWYQQTPGQGLQFLFEYFSETQRNKGNFPGRFSGRQFSNSRSEMNVSTLELGDSALYLCASSLFGLAGVGGELFFGEGSRLTVL.

The rearrangement joins TRBV5-4 to TRBJ2-3; 9 bases line up with TRBD2. The germline V gene encodes CDR1 SGHNT and CDR2 YYREEE (reference sequence). This CDR3 is 15 amino acids long. J gave up 3 bases and V 0 bases, and 2 bases lay outside the gene matches. The CDR3 coding sequence is TGTGCCAGCAGCTTGGTTCTAGCGGGAACAGATACGCAGTATTTT. Protein sequence: CASSLVLAGTDTQYF. The full variable domain, rest sourced from reference TRBV5-4 and TRBJ2-3, is ETGVTQSPTHLIKTRGQQVTLRCSSQSGHNTVSWYQQALGQGPQFIFQYYREEENGRGNFPPRFSGLQFPNYSSELNVNALELDDSALYLCASSLVLAGTDTQYFGPGTRLTVL.

The chain has TRBV7-9 and TRBJ1-1, with 7 bases identical to TRBD1. CDR1 and CDR2 from the germline V gene are SEHNR and FQNEAQ (reference sequence). V was clipped by 1 base and J by 7 bases; unmatched bases: 3. The CDR3 loop spans 13 amino acids. Written as DNA, the CDR3 is TGTGCCAGCAGCTTAGGGGGACAGCTTGAAGCTTTCTTT. It translates to CASSLGGQLEAFF.

The chain is built from TRBV6-1 and TRBJ1-1, with TRBD1 matching over 8 bases. With V trimmed by 6 bases and J by 5 bases, 8 bases remained unmatched. This CDR3 spans 14 amino acids. Germline loops: CDR1 MNHNS, CDR2 SASEGT. CDR3 amino acids: CASSENRGWTEAFF. CDR3 in DNA: TGTGCCAGCAGCGAAAACAGGGGGTGGACTGAAGCTTTCTTT.

The chain uses TRBV5-1 and TRBJ1-1; TRBD1 is a possible D gene (5 bases). Germline CDR1 reads SGHRS; CDR2 reads YFSETQ. The CDR3 is 16 residues long. V was cut by 1 base and J by 4 bases, with 17 bases left in between. CDR3 in amino acids: CASSLMGVGGSTEAFF. The CDR3 nucleotides read TGCGCCAGCAGCTTGATGGGGGTGGGGGGTAGCACTGAAGCTTTCTTT.

The chain links TRBV7-2 to TRBJ2-1, with 13 bases matching TRBD2. The CDR3 is 16 amino acids. Per the germline V gene, CDR1 is SGHTA and CDR2 is FQGNSA. V shed 5 bases and J 4 bases; nucleotides not matched to a gene: 5. The DNA for the CDR3 is TGTGCCAGCAGCCCCAGGACTAGCGGGGGTTACAATGAGCAGTTCTTC. Its translation: CASSPRTSGGYNEQFF.

The V and J genes are TRBV7-9 and TRBJ1-2; perhaps TRBD1 as D (6 bases). CDR3 length equals 15 residues. V lost 6 bases and J lost 7, with 21 bases in between. The germline gives CDR1 SEHNR, CDR2 FQNEAQ (reference sequence). CDR3 sequence: CASRPGQPLAGGYTF. In nucleotides, the CDR3 is TGTGCCAGCAGACCAGGACAGCCCCTCGCGGGTGGCTACACCTTC.

The rearrangement uses TRBV7-8 and TRBJ1-5; D might be TRBD1 (6 bases). V was clipped by 4 bases and J by 1 base, with 23 bases between them. Germline assignment: CDR1 SGHVS and CDR2 FQNEAQ. The CDR3 totals 19 residues. In DNA form, the CDR3 reads TGTGCCAGCAGCTCAGCTATCTCCCGGGGTCAGGGGAGCAATCAGCCCCAGCATTTT. Translated, it gives CASSSAISRGQGSNQPQHF.

The chain employs TRBV9 and TRBJ1-5, with D possibly being TRBD1 (5 bases). The V end was cut by 0 bases, the J end by 3 bases, with 13 bases between. CDR3 length: 16 residues. The germline V gene has CDR1 SGDLS and CDR2 YYNGEE. The CDR3 protein is CASSVGAGPYNQPQHF. DNA for the CDR3: TGTGCCAGCAGCGTAGGGGCAGGGCCATACAATCAGCCCCAGCATTTT. Supplemented by reference TRBV9 and TRBJ1-5, the full variable domain reads DSGVTQTPKHLITATGQRVTLRCSPRSGDLSVYWYQQSLDQGLQFLIQYYNGEERAKGNILERFSAQQFPDLHSELNLSSLELGDSALYFCASSVGAGPYNQPQHFGDGTRLSIL.

DNA for the CDR3: TGCGCCAGCAGCCAAGATCCCAGCGGGGGGAGCTACACAGATACGCAGTATTTT. As protein: CASSQDPSGGSYTDTQYF. The chain links TRBV4-3 to TRBJ2-3, with 9 bases that match TRBD2. The CDR3 runs to 18 residues. Germline V CDR1 and CDR2: LGHNA, YSLEER. The J segment lost 2 bases and the V segment lost 0 bases, leaving 9 bases of the junction unmatched.